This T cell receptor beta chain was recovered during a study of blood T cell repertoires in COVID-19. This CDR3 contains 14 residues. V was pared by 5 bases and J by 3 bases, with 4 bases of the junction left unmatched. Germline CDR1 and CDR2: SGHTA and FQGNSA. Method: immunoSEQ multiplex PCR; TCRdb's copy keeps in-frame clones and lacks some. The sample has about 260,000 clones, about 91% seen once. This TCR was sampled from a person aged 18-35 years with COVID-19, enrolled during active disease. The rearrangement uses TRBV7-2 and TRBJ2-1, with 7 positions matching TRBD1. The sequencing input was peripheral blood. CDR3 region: CASSLQGNYNEQFF. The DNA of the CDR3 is TGTGCCAGCAGCCTACAGGGGAACTACAATGAGCAGTTCTTC.